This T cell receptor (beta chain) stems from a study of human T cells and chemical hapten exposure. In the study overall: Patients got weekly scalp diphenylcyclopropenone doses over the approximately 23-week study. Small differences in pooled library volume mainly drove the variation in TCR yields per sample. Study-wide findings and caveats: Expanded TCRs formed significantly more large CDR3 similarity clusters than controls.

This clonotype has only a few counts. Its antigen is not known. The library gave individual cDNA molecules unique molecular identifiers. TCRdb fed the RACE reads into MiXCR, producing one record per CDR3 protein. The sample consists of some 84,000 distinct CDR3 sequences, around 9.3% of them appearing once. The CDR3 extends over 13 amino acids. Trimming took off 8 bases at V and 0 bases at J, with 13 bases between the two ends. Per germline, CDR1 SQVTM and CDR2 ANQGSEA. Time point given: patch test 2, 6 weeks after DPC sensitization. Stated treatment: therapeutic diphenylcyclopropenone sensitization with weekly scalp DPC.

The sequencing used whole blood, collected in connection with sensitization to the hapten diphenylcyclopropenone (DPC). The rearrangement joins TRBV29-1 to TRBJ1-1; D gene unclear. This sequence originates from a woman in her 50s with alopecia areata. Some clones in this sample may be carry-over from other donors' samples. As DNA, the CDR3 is TGCAGCTCCGTGGTGGATATGAACACTGAAGCTTTCTTT. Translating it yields CSSVVDMNTEAFF.